The TCR beta chain under discussion was sequenced for a study of blood T cell repertoires in COVID-19. About the research overall: Collection of acute and convalescent COVID-19 samples took place in the United States, Italy and Spain. PBMCs, B-cell-depleted T cells, or T cells were the source of the cDNA or gDNA that made up the material.

In the study's own analysis: Cell counts per sample came from amplifying reference gene primers. Assay: immunoSEQ multiplex PCR; the TCRdb copy retains only in-frame clones and omits some. The D gene and trimming were derived from the DNA, and the V and J assignments and clone size from that table. The sample has under 300,000 clones, roughly 83% seen once; the top ten hold about 4.5%. The V end lost 4 bases, the J end lost 5 bases, and 16 bases lay between the germline ends. The germline V gene has CDR1 SGHKS and CDR2 YYEKEE (reference sequence). CDR3 length equals 15 residues. The TCR originated in a man aged 55 to 70 who had recovered from COVID-19. Source material: peripheral blood. The V gene is TRBV5-5, the J gene TRBJ2-4, with D possibly TRBD2 on 6 matching bases. CDR3 in DNA: TGTGCCAGCAGCCTGGTCGGGAGACTTGAAAACATTCAGTACTTC. It specifies CASSLVGRLENIQYF.